This record covers a single TCR beta chain. Its antigen remains unknown. The sample belongs to a study of cytomegalovirus exposure and HLA in healthy donors. Study results and caveats: The classifier reportedly diagnosed cytomegalovirus status with high specificity and sensitivity.

Assay: immunoSEQ multiplex PCR; the TCRdb copy retains only in-frame clones and omits some. The table lists tens of thousands of clones, 90% to 96% of them singletons. Germline assignment: CDR1 SGHNT and CDR2 YYREEE (reference sequence). Trimming took 0 bases from V and 0 from J; bases not matched to a gene: 6. This CDR3 contains 16 residues. The clonotype was recovered from a woman aged 18-29 years in good health and CMV-seronegative. Sequenced input: PBMCs. The chain carries TRBV5-4 and TRBJ2-7; 7 bases agree with TRBD2. Written as DNA, the CDR3 is TGTGCCAGCAGCTTGGCAGCGGGGAGCCTCTCCTACGAGCAGTACTTC. Translated: CASSLAAGSLSYEQYF.